This TCR beta chain originates from a study of shared clonotypes between healthy human individuals. Repertoires were generated with immunoSEQ multiplex PCR, while TCRdb's copy carries only in-frame clones and drops some. The sample yields under 600,000 clones, roughly 97% seen once. Trimming removed 2 bases from V and 4 bases from J; junction bases left unmatched: 15. The CDR3 sequence is 18 residues long. Germline CDR1 LGHNA, CDR2 YNFKEQ. Material: naive CD4+ T cells sorted from blood. Subset of the sample: CD45RA+ positively selected. The TCR comes from a woman in her 30s in good health. The V and J genes are TRBV4-2 and TRBJ2-3; 7 nucleotides line up with TRBD2. The CDR3 loop is CASSQRSGGRAPPDTQYF. The CDR3 region has the DNA TGTGCCAGCAGCCAACGTTCTGGGGGGAGGGCCCCACCAGATACGCAGTATTTT.